The 8 T cell receptor beta chains listed next were all sequenced from one sample in a study of cytomegalovirus exposure and HLA in healthy donors. The PCR was carried out with 60 Vbeta primers and 13 Jbeta primers. Profiling relied on immunoSEQ multiplex PCR, and the TCRdb table lists in-frame clones only, not all of them. The repertoire has 120,000 or so clones, 81% of them found once; the top ten carry approximately 4%. The material sequenced was PBMCs. The receptors stem from a man in his late teens or twenties in good health and CMV-seropositive.

This clone showed up just once. At one end, the junction sequence differs from germline, possibly due to a read error. The chain links TRBV7-9 to TRBJ2-5; 9 bases match TRBD1. This CDR3 contains 15 residues. Germline V gene lookup returns CDR1 SEHNR and CDR2 FQNEAQ (reference sequence). CDR3 protein: CSSSFGTGIQETQYF. CDR3 in DNA: TGTTCCAGCAGCTTCGGGACAGGGATACAAGAGACCCAGTACTTC.

This chain joins TRBV18 and TRBJ1-2, with D uncertain. This CDR3 is built from 14 residues. Trimming shortened V by 6 bases and J by 1 base, and 12 bases separated the two germline ends. The germline V gene has CDR1 KGHSH and CDR2 LQKENI. Written as DNA, the CDR3 is TGTGCCAGCTCCCCGGGTGAAGTTAACTATGGCTACACCTTC. This gives the protein CASSPGEVNYGYTF.

The V gene is TRBV7-2, the J gene TRBJ2-7; 9 bases fit TRBD1. V gave up 11 bases and J gave up 2 bases; unmatched junction bases: 7. This CDR3 has 13 residues. The germline gives CDR1 SGHTA, CDR2 FQGNSA. CDR3 sequence: CALAWDRAYEQYF. Here the CDR3 DNA reads TGTGCCTTAGCCTGGGACAGGGCCTACGAGCAGTACTTC. The full variable domain, completed using reference TRBV7-2 and TRBJ2-7, is GAGVSQSPSNKVTEKGKDVELRCDPISGHTALYWYRQSLGQGLEFLIYFQGNSAPDKSGLPSDRFSAERTGGSVSTLTIQRTQQEDSAVYLCALAWDRAYEQYFGPGTRLTVT.

The chain is built from TRBV27 and TRBJ1-5; tentatively, D is TRBD1 (6 bases). The CDR3 sequence is 15 residues long. Germline V gene sequence: CDR1 MNHEY, CDR2 SMNVEV (reference sequence). The V end lost 3 bases, the J end lost 2 bases, and 11 bases lay between the germline ends. CDR3 in amino acids: CASSFGGAGNQPQHF. The CDR3 DNA follows: TGTGCCAGCAGTTTTGGGGGCGCCGGCAATCAGCCCCAGCATTTT.

The chain carries TRBV2 and TRBJ1-4; the D gene is possibly TRBD1 (6 bases). Between the trimmed V and J ends, which lost 8 bases and 7 bases, there was a span of 17 bases. Germline CDR1 is SNHLY and CDR2 is FYNNEI. This CDR3 spans 14 amino acids. The CDR3 is CASVVSGGTEKLFF. The CDR3 DNA reads TGTGCCAGCGTGGTTTCGGGGGGCACTGAAAAACTGTTTTTT.

The chain joins TRBV7-2 to TRBJ2-1; 11 bases fit TRBD2. This CDR3 has 17 residues. J lost 5 bases, V lost 5 bases, and 11 bases had no gene match. Germline CDR1 is SGHTA and CDR2 is FQGNSA. The CDR3 nucleotides are TGTGCCAGCAGCCACCTTAGCGGGAGGGCCTCACACAATGAGCAGTTCTTC. Translated, it gives CASSHLSGRASHNEQFF.

The chain is built from TRBV19 and TRBJ1-2; tentative D call: TRBD1 (6 bases). The ends were cut back, 4 bases at V and 4 bases at J, with 16 bases in the middle. Germline V CDR1 and CDR2: LNHDA, SQIVND (reference sequence). The CDR3 has 15 amino acids. The CDR3 DNA reads as TGTGCCAGTAGTAGCAAGTCCACAGGGAGCTATGGCTACACCTTC. Its translation is CASSSKSTGSYGYTF.

This clone was detected only a few times. This chain joins TRBV6-5 and TRBJ1-1; no clear D gene. The V and J ends lost 0 bases and 6 bases respectively, with 11 bases between them. The CDR3 covers 14 residues. CDR1 is MNHEY and CDR2 is SVGAGI in the germline V gene. In DNA form, the CDR3 reads TGTGCCAGCAGTTACTCTATGGAGGTTGCTGAAGCTTTCTTT. It translates to CASSYSMEVAEAFF.